The next 24 T cell receptor beta chains were all read from a single sample in a study of T cell repertoires in cytomegalovirus infection. TCRdb re-called the reads with MiXCR, one entry per CDR3 protein. The sample has approximately 770,000 distinct CDR3 sequences, 25% to 30% seen once. The antigens of these receptors remain unknown. The material was cultured CD8+ T cells from PBMCs, obtained from culture after CMV antigen stimulation. These receptors were taken from a human donor in good health (CMV status not recorded). Some clones in this sample may be carry-over from other donors' samples.

The CDR3 here is CASSDGYEQYV. The DNA of the CDR3 is TGTGCCAGTTCGGACGGGTACGAGCAGTACGTC. The chain links TRBV19 to TRBJ2-7; D not certain. Trimming pared 8 bases from V and 4 bases from J, leaving 9 bases between. The germline gives CDR1 LNHDA, CDR2 SQIVND (reference sequence). The CDR3 has 11 amino acids.

This clonotype has a count of ten or more. One end of the junction varies from germline; a read error may be responsible. The chain employs TRBV27 and TRBJ2-1; D perhaps matches TRBD1 (5 bases). Germline V gene sequence: CDR1 MNHEY, CDR2 SMNVEV (reference sequence). CDR3 length equals 12 residues. CDR3 protein: CASSLSGNEQFF. The CDR3 DNA reads TGCGCCAGCAGCTTATCAGGGAATGAGCAGTTCTTC.

This clonotype was seen a few times. J is TRBJ2-1 and V is TRBV5-1; weak D call: TRBD2 (5 bases). The CDR3 totals 18 residues. CDR1 is SGHRS and CDR2 is YFSETQ in the germline V gene. V was cut by 0 bases and J by 7 bases, with 23 bases left in between. The CDR3 protein is CASSLDPQLVDKGNEQFF. As DNA, the CDR3 is TGCGCCAGCAGCTTGGACCCCCAACTAGTAGATAAAGGAAATGAGCAGTTCTTC. Looking up the rest from reference TRBV5-1 and TRBJ2-1 gives the full variable domain: KAGVTQTPRYLIKTRGQQVTLSCSPISGHRSVSWYQQTPGQGLQFLFEYFSETQRNKGNFPGRFSGRQFSNSRSEMNVSTLELGDSALYLCASSLDPQLVDKGNEQFFGPGTRLTVL.

This clonotype was found a few times. CDR3 in amino acids: CASSYYPTSFFYEQYF. DNA for the CDR3: TGTGCCAGCAGTTACTACCCGACAAGCTTTTTCTACGAGCAGTACTTC. The chain couples TRBV6-2 or TRBV6-3 to TRBJ2-7, with D hard to call. V was cut by 1 base and J by 3 bases, with 16 bases left in between. This CDR3 contains 16 residues. In germline, CDR1 is MNHEY, CDR2 SVGEGT.

Many counts were recorded for this clonotype. The genes are TRBV12-3 or TRBV12-4 and TRBJ1-3; D might be TRBD1 (5 bases). This CDR3 is built from 15 residues. V was clipped by 4 bases and J by 0 bases, with 10 bases between them. CDR3 sequence reads: CASSSRQFSGNTIYF. Here the CDR3 DNA reads TGTGCCAGCAGTTCCCGACAGTTCTCTGGAAACACCATATATTTT.

The V call is TRBV4-3, the J call TRBJ2-5; weak D call: TRBD2 (5 bases). Deletions cut 0 bases from V and 5 bases from J, with 13 bases between. The CDR3 has 15 amino acids. Germline V lookup: CDR1 LGHNA, CDR2 YSLEER. CDR3 sequence: CASSQDRGIGETQYF. Written as DNA, the CDR3 is TGCGCCAGCAGCCAAGATCGGGGTATTGGGGAGACCCAGTACTTC.

This clonotype was observed a handful of times. This rearrangement joins TRBV5-6 to TRBJ1-1; TRBD1 matches at 7 bases. CDR1 is SGHDT, CDR2 YYEEEE, per germline. The CDR3 totals 14 residues. With V trimmed by 2 bases and J by 7 bases, 8 bases remained unmatched. The CDR3 is CASSFGTATVEAFF. Written as DNA, the CDR3 is TGTGCCAGCAGCTTTGGGACAGCAACGGTTGAAGCTTTCTTT.

The rearrangement links TRBV4-1 to TRBJ1-1; D ambiguous. The CDR3 spans 16 residues. CDR1 and CDR2 from the germline V gene are MGHRA and YSYEKL. Trimming stripped 2 bases from V and 0 bases from J, with 13 bases between. The DNA of the CDR3 is TGCGCCAGCAGCCAACGGGATCTCCCCATGAACACTGAAGCTTTCTTT. This translates into CASSQRDLPMNTEAFF.

This clonotype showed up just a few times. The chain links TRBV2 to TRBJ1-3; 7 bases agree with TRBD1. Germline trimming cut 8 bases from V and 4 bases from J; bases unmatched to any gene: 8. CDR1 is SNHLY and CDR2 is FYNNEI in the germline V gene. The CDR3 runs to 14 residues. The CDR3 sequence: CASFYRGAGNTIYF. The CDR3, as DNA: TGTGCCAGCTTTTACAGGGGAGCAGGAAACACCATATATTTT.

This clonotype has just a few counts. The chain uses TRBV12-3 or TRBV12-4 and TRBJ1-2; 8 bases agree with TRBD1. This CDR3 is built from 18 residues. J lost 3 bases, V lost 5 bases, and 17 bases had no gene match. DNA for the CDR3: TGTGCCAGCAGTCCAGGCGGACAGGGTACCCTAATCGACTATGGCTACACCTTC. It specifies CASSPGGQGTLIDYGYTF.

The chain uses TRBV20-1 and TRBJ2-3; D not certain. The CDR3 covers 15 residues. Germline V gene lookup returns CDR1 DFQATT and CDR2 SNEGSKA (reference sequence). V was cut by 7 bases and J by 0 bases, with 17 bases left in between. The CDR3 sequence: CSVSRAGSSTDTQYF. For the CDR3, the DNA is TGCAGTGTCAGTCGCGCAGGTTCTAGCACAGATACGCAGTATTTT.

The rearrangement links TRBV5-1 to TRBJ1-1, with D maybe TRBD1 (6 bases). V was clipped by 5 bases and J by 0 bases, with 14 bases between them. Per the germline V gene, CDR1 is SGHRS and CDR2 is YFSETQ. This CDR3 has 15 residues. The CDR3 sequence: CASRLRTDLNTEAFF. The CDR3 DNA reads as TGCGCCAGCAGACTTCGGACAGACTTGAACACTGAAGCTTTCTTT.

CDR3 amino acids: CASSYGPRRFGYTF. In DNA, the CDR3 is TGTGCCAGCAGCTACGGGCCCAGGAGGTTCGGCTACACCTTC. The V call is TRBV14, the J call TRBJ1-2; D unresolved. This CDR3 region has 14 residues. Germline lookup yields CDR1 SGHDN and CDR2 FVKESK. V was cut by 5 bases and J by 8 bases, with 18 bases left in between.

J is TRBJ2-5 and V is TRBV4-1, with 12 bases lining up with TRBD2. The length of the CDR3 is 16 residues. Germline trimming cut 0 bases from V and 4 bases from J; bases unmatched to any gene: 3. Germline CDR1 MGHRA, CDR2 YSYEKL. CDR3 nucleotide sequence: TGCGCCAGCAGCCAAGATGGACTAGCGGGAAGAGAGACCCAGTACTTC. It encodes CASSQDGLAGRETQYF.

V and J are TRBV4-3 and TRBJ2-2; 9 bases align to TRBD2. Germline V gene data show CDR1 as LGHNA and CDR2 as YSLEER. The CDR3 is made up of 17 amino acids. The junction had 6 bases not matched to a gene; V was cut back by 3 bases and J by 1 base. The CDR3 DNA is TGCGCCAGCAGCCAGATTAGCGGGGGCCTGAACACCGGGGAGCTGTTTTTT. Its translation is CASSQISGGLNTGELFF.

The chain couples TRBV6-6 to TRBJ2-5; no clear D gene. This CDR3 is 12 amino acids long. Germline assignment: CDR1 MNHNY and CDR2 SVGAGI (reference sequence). V was shortened by 8 bases and J by 2 bases, with 9 bases between the two germline ends. The DNA of the CDR3 is TGTGCCAGCTTAGGTGGGCAAGAGACCCAGTACTTC. Its translation: CASLGGQETQYF.

The chain couples TRBV12-5 to TRBJ1-1; D unresolved. Germline loops: CDR1 LGHNT, CDR2 FRNRAP. The CDR3 is 12 residues long. Deletions cut 2 bases from V and 4 bases from J, with 5 bases between. CDR3 in amino acids: CASGLSLTEAFF. The CDR3 DNA reads TGTGCTAGTGGTTTGAGCCTCACTGAAGCTTTCTTT.

This clonotype was detected only a few times. CDR3 DNA sequence: TGTGCCAGCAGCTTAAACCCGGGTACGATGAACACTGAAGCTTTCTTT. Its protein product is CASSLNPGTMNTEAFF. The chain links TRBV7-6 to TRBJ1-1; D not certain. Germline V gene sequence: CDR1 SGHVS, CDR2 FNYEAQ. V lost 2 bases, J lost 0 bases, and 13 bases lay in between. The CDR3 totals 16 residues.

This clonotype has just a few counts. The gene calls are TRBV6-2 or TRBV6-3 and TRBJ2-1; tentatively, D is TRBD1 (6 bases). V lost 3 bases and J lost 2, with 11 bases in between. CDR1 and CDR2 from the germline V gene are MNHEY and SVGEGT. This CDR3 contains 15 residues. The CDR3 protein is CASSYRQVAYNEQFF. The CDR3 DNA sequence: TGTGCCAGCAGTTATCGACAGGTCGCCTACAATGAGCAGTTCTTC.

This chain connects TRBV10-3 to TRBJ2-1; D is unresolved. From germline, CDR1 is ENHRY and CDR2 SYGVKD. The CDR3 is made up of 12 amino acids. Deletions cut 4 bases from V and 8 bases from J, with 9 bases between. The CDR3 bases are TGTGCCATCAGTGGGTCCCGCGATGAGCAGTTCTTC. Protein: CAISGSRDEQFF.

This clonotype has a count of ten or more. The chain uses TRBV12-3 or TRBV12-4 and TRBJ1-2; D gene unclear. Trimming shortened V by 6 bases and J by 1 base, and 3 bases separated the two germline ends. The CDR3 contains 11 residues. The CDR3 here is CASRDNYGYTF. The CDR3, as DNA: TGTGCCAGCAGGGATAACTATGGCTACACCTTC.

This clonotype was seen only a few times. The rearrangement links TRBV27 to TRBJ1-1, with D unresolved. V was clipped by 3 bases and J by 1 base, with 9 bases between them. The CDR3 has 14 amino acids. From germline, CDR1 is MNHEY and CDR2 SMNVEV (reference sequence). The CDR3 bases are TGTGCCAGCAGTTTTTCTCAAACGAACACTGAAGCTTTCTTT. Translation: CASSFSQTNTEAFF.

This clonotype was seen many times. One end of the junction does not line up with germline, which may come from a read error. The chain's CDR3 is CASSNPLAF. DNA for the CDR3: TGTGCCAGCAGTAATCCTTTGGCCTTC. The chain links TRBV6-1 to TRBJ1-2; D gene ambiguous. This CDR3 contains 9 residues. CDR1 is MNHNS, CDR2 SASEGT, per germline.

This sequence joins TRBV6-2 or TRBV6-3 and TRBJ2-1, with TRBD2 matching over 9 bases. The CDR3 runs to 17 residues. CDR1 and CDR2 (germline): MNHEY, SVGEGT. J gave up 3 bases and V 0 bases, and 6 bases lay outside the gene matches. The DNA of the CDR3 is TGTGCCAGCAGTTACTCGAGGGAGCGGGGGGACTACAATGAGCAGTTCTTC. Encoded protein: CASSYSRERGDYNEQFF.